This TCR beta chain was recorded in a study of T cells expressing NK-cell markers. Study-level points and caveats: The leading position in the CD3+CD56-NKG2C+ fraction of a few donors also went to these clonotypes. In more than 5 donors, dominant CD3+CD56+NKG2C+ clonotypes ranked among the top 10 CD8+ clonotypes. HCMV specificity of expanded NKG2C+ T cell clones remained unclear.

A note on this clonotype: Its matching antigen is unknown.

The CDR3 consists of 17 residues. From germline, CDR1 is DFQATT and CDR2 SNEGSKA (reference sequence). From the 5' RACE reads, TCRdb lists one entry per CDR3 protein and no DNA. The specimen's table records 350,000 to 450,000 distinct CDR3 sequences. This receptor was taken from a man between 18 and 69 years old in good health. What was sequenced was blood T cells: a sorted CD56 or NKG2C T cell subset, CD4+ or CD8+ T cells, or bulk PBMC T cells (not recorded which). The chain carries TRBV20-1 and TRBJ1-4; TCRdb's D gene call, TRBD1, goes unchecked for lack of DNA. CDR3 region: CSARAGGRGYDNEKLFF.